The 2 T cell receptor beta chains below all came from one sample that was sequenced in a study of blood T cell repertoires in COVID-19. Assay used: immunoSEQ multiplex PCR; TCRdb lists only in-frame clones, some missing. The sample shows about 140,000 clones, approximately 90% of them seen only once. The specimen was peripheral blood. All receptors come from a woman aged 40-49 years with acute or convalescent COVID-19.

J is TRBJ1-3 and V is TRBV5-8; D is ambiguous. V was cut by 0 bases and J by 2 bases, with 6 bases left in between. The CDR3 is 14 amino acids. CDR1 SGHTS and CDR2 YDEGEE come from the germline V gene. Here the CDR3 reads CASSLVEAGNTIYF. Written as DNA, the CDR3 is TGTGCCAGCAGCTTGGTGGAGGCTGGAAACACCATATATTTT.

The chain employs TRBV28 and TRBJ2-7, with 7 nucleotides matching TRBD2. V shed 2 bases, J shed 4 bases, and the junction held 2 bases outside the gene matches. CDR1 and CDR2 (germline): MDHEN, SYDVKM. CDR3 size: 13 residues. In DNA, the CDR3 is TGTGCCAGCAGTTTACGGGACTATTACGAGCAGTACTTC. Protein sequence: CASSLRDYYEQYF. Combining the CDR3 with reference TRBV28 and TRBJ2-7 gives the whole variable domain DVKVTQSSRYLVKRTGEKVFLECVQDMDHENMFWYRQDPGLGLRLIYFSYDVKMKEKGDIPEGYSVSREKKERFSLILESASTNQTSMYLCASSLRDYYEQYFGPGTRLTVT.